These 23 T cell receptor beta chains share one sample of origin, sequenced in a study of shared clonotypes between healthy human individuals. Generated by immunoSEQ multiplex PCR, the TCRdb table keeps only in-frame clones and is missing some. The sample has roughly 2.2 million clones, around 92% seen once. Material: naive CD4+ T cells from PBMCs. The subset is: CD45RA+ positively selected. Every receptor here comes from a man between 18 and 35 years old in good health. Some clones in this sample may be carry-over from other donors' samples.

The chain is built from TRBV11-1 and TRBJ2-1; TRBD1 matches 9 bases. This CDR3 contains 15 residues. Trimming cost V 3 bases and J 5 bases; bases outside gene matches: 5. The V gene's germline CDR1 is SGHAT and CDR2 FQDESV (reference sequence). The CDR3 sequence: CASSFPGQGHNEQFF. The CDR3 DNA is TGTGCCAGCAGCTTTCCGGGACAGGGCCACAATGAGCAGTTCTTC.

The V call is TRBV15, the J call TRBJ1-5; 7 bases agree with TRBD1. In germline, CDR1 is LNHNV, CDR2 YYDKDF (reference sequence). The CDR3 contains 15 residues. J lost 2 bases, V lost 4 bases, and 5 bases had no gene match. CDR3 sequence: CATSITGTGNQPQHF. The CDR3 DNA follows: TGTGCCACCAGCATCACCGGGACAGGCAATCAGCCCCAGCATTTT.

As to this clone: This specimen includes other DNA sequences encoding the same CDR3. This sequence joins TRBV5-1 and TRBJ1-4; no firm D call. There are 12 residues in the CDR3. V gave up 2 bases and J gave up 4 bases, with 3 bases separating them. Germline V gives CDR1 SGHRS, CDR2 YFSETQ. CDR3 nucleotide sequence: TGCGCCAGCAGCTTAGATAATGAAAAACTGTTTTTT. Its translation: CASSLDNEKLFF.

The V call is TRBV7-9, the J call TRBJ2-7; D is possibly TRBD2 (6 bases). Per the germline V gene, CDR1 is SEHNR and CDR2 is FQNEAQ (reference sequence). The CDR3 covers 16 residues. Trimming shortened V by 1 base and J by 5 bases, and 18 bases separated the two germline ends. The CDR3 loop is CASSLGRRDPPHEQYF. The CDR3 DNA follows: TGTGCCAGCAGCTTAGGGCGGCGGGACCCGCCACACGAGCAGTACTTC.

The J gene is TRBJ2-7, the V gene TRBV7-2, with no clear D. The germline CDR1 and CDR2 sequences are SGHTA and FQGNSA. The CDR3 runs to 16 residues. Between the trimmed V and J ends, which lost 7 bases and 0 bases, there was a span of 19 bases. The CDR3 region is CASIPPLGFGSYEQYF. The CDR3 DNA reads as TGTGCCAGCATCCCACCCCTCGGTTTCGGCTCCTACGAGCAGTACTTC.

This clone was counted only a few times. Other nucleotide sequences from this sample produce the same CDR3. The chain is built from TRBV28 and TRBJ1-2; TRBD1 matches at 7 bases. After removal of 6 bases from V and 8 bases from J, the junction contained 6 bases not matched to a gene. Germline assignment: CDR1 MDHEN and CDR2 SYDVKM. The CDR3 totals 12 residues. The CDR3 here is CASSLRGYGYTF. In DNA, the CDR3 is TGTGCCAGCAGCCTCAGGGGGTACGGCTACACCTTC.

The chain joins TRBV5-1 to TRBJ2-1; no clear D. Germline values: CDR1 SGHRS, CDR2 YFSETQ. Between the trimmed V and J ends, which lost 5 bases and 3 bases, there was a span of 9 bases. The CDR3 totals 13 residues. The CDR3 region has the DNA TGCGCCAGCAGAAGAAGGAACTACAATGAGCAGTTCTTC. This codes for CASRRRNYNEQFF.

The chain is built from TRBV6-6 and TRBJ2-1, with D maybe TRBD2 (6 bases). The V end was cut by 6 bases, the J end by 12 bases, with 15 bases between. The CDR3 is 12 residues long. Germline V lookup: CDR1 MNHNY, CDR2 SVGAGI (reference sequence). CDR3 nucleotide sequence: TGTGCCAGCAGAAGTCGGGAGTCCGGGCAGTTCTTC. This sequence encodes CASRSRESGQFF.

About this clone itself: The same CDR3 is also encoded by other DNA sequences in this sample. V is TRBV7-2 and J is TRBJ1-4; D is ambiguous. Germline V lookup: CDR1 SGHTA, CDR2 FQGNSA. The CDR3 has 13 amino acids. V lost 2 bases, J lost 4 bases, and 5 bases lay in between. Here the CDR3 reads CASSLQRNEKLFF. CDR3 nucleotide sequence: TGTGCCAGCAGCTTACAGCGTAATGAAAAACTGTTTTTT.

This clone was seen once. This chain joins TRBV5-4 and TRBJ2-7; D is perhaps TRBD1 (9 bases). The CDR3 covers 16 residues. Germline V lookup: CDR1 SGHNT, CDR2 YYREEE (reference sequence). Trimming pared 2 bases from V and 5 bases from J, leaving 20 bases between. The CDR3 DNA is TGTGCCAGCAGCTTCGGGGGGGACAGGGATGGAGACGAGCAGTACTTC. As protein: CASSFGGDRDGDEQYF.

With respect to this clone: Other DNA sequences in this sample translate to the same CDR3. J is TRBJ2-3 and V is TRBV7-2, with D possibly being TRBD1 (5 bases). The CDR3 sequence is 14 residues long. The germline V gene encodes CDR1 SGHTA and CDR2 FQGNSA. Between the trimmed V and J ends, which lost 3 bases and 3 bases, there was a span of 10 bases. This CDR3 reads CASSLAGLTDTQYF. The CDR3 region has the DNA TGTGCCAGCAGCTTGGCAGGGTTGACAGATACGCAGTATTTT.

The chain links TRBV5-5 to TRBJ2-3; TRBD1 might be the D (6 bases). This CDR3 has 16 amino acids. Between the trimmed V and J ends, which lost 2 bases and 2 bases, there was a span of 15 bases. Germline V gene sequence: CDR1 SGHKS, CDR2 YYEKEE (reference sequence). The CDR3 DNA reads TGTGCCAGCAGCTTACAGGGTTCGGCAACCACAGATACGCAGTATTTT. This codes for CASSLQGSATTDTQYF.

V is TRBV29-1 and J is TRBJ2-7; D unresolved. The V end lost 5 bases, the J end lost 3 bases, and 14 bases lay between the germline ends. This CDR3 is 13 amino acids long. Germline V gene sequence: CDR1 SQVTM, CDR2 ANQGSEA. CDR3 loop: CSVSVTRSYEQYF. CDR3 sequence (DNA): TGCAGCGTTTCCGTGACACGCAGCTACGAGCAGTACTTC.

This chain joins TRBV7-9 and TRBJ2-7; 8 nucleotides match TRBD1. The CDR3 covers 14 residues. Germline V gene sequence: CDR1 SEHNR, CDR2 FQNEAQ (reference sequence). With 5 bases clipped from V and 3 bases from J, the junction kept 6 bases outside the gene matches. The CDR3 is CASSPATGVYEQYF. The CDR3 DNA is TGTGCCAGCAGCCCAGCGACAGGGGTCTACGAGCAGTACTTC.

The CDR3 nucleotides read TGTGCCAGCAGCCCGGGACAGGGGGCCGAGGCTGAAGCTTTCTTT. Its protein is CASSPGQGAEAEAFF. The rearrangement uses TRBV7-9 and TRBJ1-1; 12 bases agree with TRBD1. The J segment lost 6 bases and the V segment lost 5 bases, leaving 7 bases of the junction unmatched. CDR3 length: 15 amino acids. Germline V lookup: CDR1 SEHNR, CDR2 FQNEAQ (reference sequence).

The V and J genes are TRBV11-2 and TRBJ2-5; D uncertain. CDR3 size: 14 residues. The germline CDR1 and CDR2 sequences are SGHAT and FQNNGV. Trimming cost V 5 bases and J 3 bases, with 13 bases left between them. CDR3 coding DNA: TGTGCCAGCAGCCGCTACGACAAAGAAGAGACCCAGTACTTC. Residues: CASSRYDKEETQYF.

The rearrangement uses TRBV7-9 and TRBJ2-2, with 16 bases lining up with TRBD2. This CDR3 is 15 amino acids long. Germline V gives CDR1 SEHNR, CDR2 FQNEAQ (reference sequence). J was trimmed by 2 bases and V by 11 bases; bases with no gene match: 2. The CDR3 spells CAGTSGRANTGELFF. The CDR3 DNA follows: TGTGCCGGGACTAGCGGGAGGGCCAACACCGGGGAGCTGTTTTTT.

This chain links TRBV27 with TRBJ1-1; 8 nucleotides match TRBD1. This CDR3 is 16 amino acids long. The V segment lost 4 bases and the J segment 3 bases; nucleotides outside the gene matches: 10. Germline V gene sequence: CDR1 MNHEY, CDR2 SMNVEV (reference sequence). For the CDR3, the DNA is TGTGCCAGCAGTTCCCCGCCGCGGACAGGGCACACTGAAGCTTTCTTT. Translation gives CASSSPPRTGHTEAFF.

The gene calls are TRBV7-2 and TRBJ1-5; no definite D call. V gave up 5 bases and J gave up 3 bases, with 5 bases separating them. This CDR3 is built from 12 residues. Germline assignment: CDR1 SGHTA and CDR2 FQGNSA. For the CDR3, the DNA is TGTGCCAGCAGCGCCTTCAATCAGCCCCAGCATTTT. Translation: CASSAFNQPQHF.

The V call is TRBV29-1, the J call TRBJ2-1, with D unresolved. The length of the CDR3 is 14 residues. Germline loops: CDR1 SQVTM, CDR2 ANQGSEA. V was clipped by 4 bases and J by 5 bases, with 15 bases between them. The CDR3 reads CSVVGQAGHNEQFF. The CDR3 DNA follows: TGCAGCGTTGTTGGCCAAGCTGGGCACAATGAGCAGTTCTTC.

CDR3 loop: CASRSPAQAGTDTQYF. The CDR3 region has the DNA TGTGCCAGCAGATCCCCGGCGCAGGCTGGCACAGATACGCAGTATTTT. This sequence joins TRBV5-4 and TRBJ2-3; D gene uncertain. Germline CDR1 and CDR2: SGHNT and YYREEE (reference sequence). V was shortened by 5 bases and J by 1 base, with 17 bases between the two germline ends. CDR3 length: 16 residues.

The chain has TRBV2 and TRBJ2-1, with TRBD1 matching over 9 bases. This CDR3 is 11 amino acids long. J gave up 15 bases and V 5 bases, and 5 bases lay outside the gene matches. The germline V gene has CDR1 SNHLY and CDR2 FYNNEI. CDR3 loop: CASSPGQGPFF. The CDR3 nucleotides read TGTGCCAGCAGTCCGGGACAGGGTCCGTTCTTC.

The J gene is TRBJ2-7, the V gene TRBV4-3; possibly TRBD1 or TRBD2 for D (5 bases each). Germline V CDR1 and CDR2: LGHNA, YSLEER. CDR3 length: 13 amino acids. V was cut by 4 bases and J by 0 bases, with 7 bases left in between. CDR3 nucleotides: TGCGCCAGCAGCCGGGACGCCTCCTACGAGCAGTACTTC. This encodes CASSRDASYEQYF.